Following are 26 T cell receptor beta chains from one sample sequenced in a study of T cell repertoires in cytomegalovirus infection. The antigens these receptors bind are not known. TCRdb ran MiXCR on the reads and lists one entry per CDR3 protein. Among 640,000 or so distinct CDR3 sequences, about 33% were seen once, and the ten largest hold 18%. This specimen consisted of cultured PBMCs, obtained from culture after CMV antigen stimulation. Every receptor here comes from a human donor in good health (CMV status not recorded). Some clones in this sample may be carry-over from other donors' samples.

This clonotype appeared a few times. CDR3 DNA sequence: TGCGCCAGCAGCCAAGGTCTTGGAGCAGGCTCGGAGACCCAGTACTTC. Its protein is CASSQGLGAGSETQYF. V is TRBV4-3 and J is TRBJ2-5; D gene ambiguous. Per the germline V gene, CDR1 is LGHNA and CDR2 is YSLEER. Trimming removed 1 base from V and 5 bases from J, with 17 bases in between. The CDR3 runs to 16 residues.

CDR3 region: CASSLSGGSSSETQYF. The CDR3 region has the DNA TGTGCCAGCAGCTTGTCCGGGGGATCCTCCTCTGAGACCCAGTACTTC. The gene calls are TRBV5-4 and TRBJ2-5; D might be TRBD2 (6 bases). Per the germline V gene, CDR1 is SGHNT and CDR2 is YYREEE (reference sequence). This CDR3 region has 16 residues. Trimming removed 1 base from V and 5 bases from J, with 18 bases in between. Complete variable domain (other parts from reference TRBV5-4 and TRBJ2-5): ETGVTQSPTHLIKTRGQQVTLRCSSQSGHNTVSWYQQALGQGPQFIFQYYREEENGRGNFPPRFSGLQFPNYSSELNVNALELDDSALYLCASSLSGGSSSETQYFGPGTRLLVL.

This clonotype appeared a few times. The chain employs TRBV5-4 and TRBJ2-1; TRBD2 might be the D (5 bases). CDR1 and CDR2 from the germline V gene are SGHNT and YYREEE (reference sequence). Trimming removed 2 bases at V and 9 bases at J, with 6 bases between. This CDR3 is built from 11 residues. CDR3: CASSFGIEQFF. The CDR3 DNA reads TGTGCCAGCAGCTTCGGGATTGAGCAGTTCTTC.

This rearrangement joins TRBV20-1 to TRBJ1-1, with D unclear. Germline V gene lookup returns CDR1 DFQATT and CDR2 SNEGSKA (reference sequence). This CDR3 region has 11 residues. The CDR3 is CRSARGTEAFF. The CDR3 region has the DNA TGCAGGTCCGCTCGGGGTACTGAAGCTTTCTTT.

This clonotype was counted a few times. The gene calls are TRBV11-2 and TRBJ1-5, with D hard to call. This CDR3 region has 11 residues. Trimming took 5 bases from V and 9 from J, leaving 8 bases between them. CDR1 and CDR2 from the germline V gene are SGHAT and FQNNGV. The CDR3 DNA reads as TGTGCCAGCAGCCGGCCATCGCCCCAGCATTTT. It encodes CASSRPSPQHF.

V and J are TRBV28 and TRBJ2-1, with 7 nucleotides matching TRBD2. This CDR3 has 16 amino acids. Per the germline V gene, CDR1 is MDHEN and CDR2 is SYDVKM. After removal of 2 bases from V and 2 bases from J, the junction contained 6 bases not matched to a gene. The CDR3 DNA is TGTGCCAGCAGTTTAGGGGAGGGTGTTACCTACAATGAGCAGTTCTTC. Residues: CASSLGEGVTYNEQFF.

This clonotype showed up just a few times. The chain couples TRBV7-6 to TRBJ1-1; no definite D call. The CDR3 length is 13 residues. CDR1 SGHVS and CDR2 FNYEAQ come from the germline V gene. Between the trimmed V and J ends, which lost 5 bases and 8 bases, there was a span of 15 bases. The CDR3 bases are TGTGCCAGCAGCCTGAGGACCGCGGGCGAAGCTTTCTTT. Translated: CASSLRTAGEAFF.

The rearrangement joins TRBV5-6 to TRBJ1-6; D might be TRBD1 (6 bases). The CDR3 has 14 amino acids. The V end lost 5 bases, the J end lost 7 bases, and 13 bases lay between the germline ends. CDR1 and CDR2 from the germline V gene are SGHDT and YYEEEE. The CDR3 spells CASRLTGNNSPLHF. The CDR3 DNA sequence: TGTGCCAGCAGATTAACAGGGAACAATTCACCCCTCCACTTT.

This chain links TRBV12-3 or TRBV12-4 with TRBJ2-7; 12 positions match TRBD1. The CDR3 extends over 13 amino acids. Trimming removed 5 bases from V and 6 bases from J; junction bases left unmatched: 2. The CDR3 DNA is TGTGCCAGCAGTCCGGGACAGGGGGCCGAGCAGTACTTC. This gives the protein CASSPGQGAEQYF.

The chain is built from TRBV6-1 and TRBJ2-7, with unresolved D. This CDR3 is built from 13 residues. CDR1 and CDR2 (germline): MNHNS, SASEGT. V was pared by 8 bases and J by 2 bases, with 13 bases between. Here the CDR3 DNA reads TGTGCCAGCGGAGCCGGGCGAACCTACGAGCAGTACTTC. Translating gives CASGAGRTYEQYF.

The V gene is TRBV2, the J gene TRBJ2-5; TRBD2 matches 9 bases. V trimming: 8 bases; J trimming: 2 bases; junction bases outside the gene matches: 9. The germline V gene has CDR1 SNHLY and CDR2 FYNNEI. The CDR3 is made up of 15 amino acids. The CDR3 loop is CASAPLAGGQETQYF. The CDR3 DNA reads TGTGCCAGCGCCCCCTTGGCGGGGGGGCAAGAGACCCAGTACTTC. Full variable domain (outside the CDR3, taken from reference TRBV2 and TRBJ2-5): EPEVTQTPSHQVTQMGQEVILRCVPISNHLYFYWYRQILGQKVEFLVSFYNNEISEKSEIFDDQFSVERPDGSNFTLKIRSTKLEDSAMYFCASAPLAGGQETQYFGPGTRLLVL.

V usage is TRBV9 and J usage is TRBJ2-1; unclear D gene. The germline V gene has CDR1 SGDLS and CDR2 YYNGEE. The CDR3 totals 13 residues. The V end lost 4 bases, the J end lost 7 bases, and 12 bases lay between the germline ends. The CDR3 here is CASSPAGWNEQFF. The CDR3 nucleotides are TGTGCCAGCAGCCCCGCTGGGTGGAATGAGCAGTTCTTC.

The rearrangement uses TRBV28 and TRBJ1-4; TRBD1 agrees at 8 bases. CDR1 and CDR2 (germline): MDHEN, SYDVKM. Trimming took 6 bases from V and 7 from J; bases not matched to a gene: 7. CDR3 length: 14 amino acids. The CDR3 is CASSLDRAPEKLFF. The DNA for the CDR3 is TGTGCCAGCAGCCTGGACAGGGCCCCTGAAAAACTGTTTTTT.

The chain carries TRBV6-2 or TRBV6-3 and TRBJ1-6, with a tentative D call TRBD1 (5 bases). V was shortened by 8 bases and J by 8 bases, with 16 bases between the two germline ends. This CDR3 is built from 14 residues. The V gene's germline CDR1 is MNHEY and CDR2 SVGEGT. The CDR3 nucleotides are TGTGCCAGCCACTACATCGGGGCCTATTCACCCCTCCACTTT. Protein product: CASHYIGAYSPLHF.

For this clonotype: Sequence at one end of the junction differs from germline and may be a read error. The chain employs TRBV7-6 and TRBJ1-6; D gene uncertain. CDR3 length equals 16 residues. Per germline, CDR1 SGHVS and CDR2 FNYEAQ. The CDR3 loop reads CASSLGGSSYNSPLNF. The CDR3, as DNA: TGTGCCAGCAGCTTAGGCGGCAGCTCCTATAATTCACCCCTCAACTTT.

The chain uses TRBV12-3 or TRBV12-4 and TRBJ2-2; 7 nucleotides line up with TRBD2. Trimming cost V 3 bases and J 3 bases; bases outside gene matches: 4. This CDR3 contains 15 residues. CDR3 protein: CASSFGGGYTGELFF. In DNA form, the CDR3 reads TGTGCCAGCAGTTTTGGGGGGGGGTACACCGGGGAGCTGTTTTTT.

This clonotype was recorded a few times. V is TRBV20-1 and J is TRBJ2-4, with D unresolved. The V and J ends lost 3 bases and 0 bases respectively, with 9 bases between them. Germline CDR1 reads DFQATT; CDR2 reads SNEGSKA (reference sequence). CDR3 length: 14 residues. CDR3 amino acids: CSARGRLAKNIQYF. The CDR3 region has the DNA TGCAGTGCTAGGGGTAGGCTAGCCAAAAACATTCAGTACTTC.

This clonotype appeared a few times. V usage is TRBV12-3 or TRBV12-4 and J usage is TRBJ1-2; 8 nucleotides match TRBD1. V shed 4 bases, J shed 5 bases, and the junction held 9 bases outside the gene matches. The CDR3 is 15 residues long. CDR3 bases: TGTGCCAGCAGTTCGACGGACAGGGCCTTTTATGGCTACACCTTC. Its translation is CASSSTDRAFYGYTF.

The chain is built from TRBV10-3 and TRBJ2-3; maybe TRBD2 (5 bases). Germline V gene data show CDR1 as ENHRY and CDR2 as SYGVKD. There are 14 residues in the CDR3. The V and J ends lost 4 bases and 3 bases respectively, with 11 bases between them. CDR3 in amino acids: CAISARGTTDTQYF. CDR3 bases: TGTGCCATCAGTGCCCGGGGAACTACAGATACGCAGTATTTT.

This chain links TRBV6-2 or TRBV6-3 with TRBJ2-2; 10 bases match TRBD2. Germline-derived CDR1 and CDR2 are MNHEY and SVGEGT. With 8 bases clipped from V and 1 base from J, the junction kept 10 bases outside the gene matches. The CDR3 has 17 amino acids. The CDR3 DNA follows: TGTGCCAGCCTAAAAGGACTAGCGGTACAGAACACCGGGGAGCTGTTTTTT. It translates to CASLKGLAVQNTGELFF.

This clonotype turned up a few times. CDR3 in DNA: TGTGCCAGCAGCCCCACAGGAAGAAGTTCTGAAGCTTTCTTT. It yields the protein CASSPTGRSSEAFF. The V gene is TRBV11-2, the J gene TRBJ1-1; TRBD1 is a possible D gene (5 bases). In germline, CDR1 is SGHAT, CDR2 FQNNGV. V lost 5 bases and J lost 6, with 16 bases in between. The CDR3 extends over 14 amino acids.

V is TRBV7-2 and J is TRBJ2-5, with D possibly matching TRBD2 (6 bases). Trimming pared 4 bases from V and 10 bases from J, leaving 22 bases between. Germline CDR1 and CDR2: SGHTA and FQGNSA. The CDR3 covers 15 residues. The CDR3 loop reads CASSSGAPFAGSQYF. DNA of the CDR3: TGTGCCAGCAGCTCCGGGGCCCCATTTGCGGGGAGCCAGTACTTC.

In its sample, this clonotype was seen a few times. The V gene is TRBV19, the J gene TRBJ1-5, with a tentative D call TRBD1 (5 bases). This CDR3 comprises 15 residues. Trimming left V 8 bases short and J 0 bases short, with 14 bases between. CDR1 is LNHDA and CDR2 is SQIVND in the germline V gene (reference sequence). Here the CDR3 DNA reads TGTGCCAGTCAGTGGGGGTGGTATAGCAATCAGCCCCAGCATTTT. Translating it yields CASQWGWYSNQPQHF.

This clonotype has at least ten counts. The rearrangement uses TRBV12-5 and TRBJ2-7, with D perhaps TRBD1 or TRBD2 (5 bases each). Germline loops: CDR1 LGHNT, CDR2 FRNRAP. V lost 6 bases, J lost 2 bases, and 14 bases lay in between. This CDR3 contains 14 residues. CDR3 in amino acids: CASGRGLPPYEQYF. The CDR3 nucleotides read TGTGCTAGTGGCCGGGGCCTTCCCCCCTACGAGCAGTACTTC.

The chain recombines TRBV7-9 with TRBJ1-6; D is possibly TRBD1 (5 bases). CDR1 and CDR2 from the germline V gene are SEHNR and FQNEAQ (reference sequence). With 5 bases removed from V and 8 bases from J, the gap between germline ends came to 16 bases. The CDR3 contains 15 residues. The CDR3 spells CASSILLGGDSPLHF. CDR3 nucleotide sequence: TGTGCCAGCAGCATCTTACTCGGAGGGGATTCACCCCTCCACTTT. The full variable domain, its missing parts supplied by reference TRBV7-9 and TRBJ1-6, is DTGVSQNPRHKITKRGQNVTFRCDPISEHNRLYWYRQTLGQGPEFLTYFQNEAQLEKSRLLSDRFSAERPKGSFSTLEIQRTEQGDSAMYLCASSILLGGDSPLHFGNGTRLTVT.

The V call is TRBV11-2, the J call TRBJ2-7; no firm D call. This CDR3 comprises 14 residues. Trimming shortened V by 2 bases and J by 3 bases, and 11 bases separated the two germline ends. The germline gives CDR1 SGHAT, CDR2 FQNNGV. The CDR3 region is CASSLSVVSYEQYF. The CDR3 bases are TGTGCCAGCAGCTTATCTGTTGTTAGCTACGAGCAGTACTTC.